The rows below give T cell receptor beta chains drawn from one sample of a study of blood T cell repertoires in COVID-19. Method: immunoSEQ multiplex PCR; TCRdb's copy keeps in-frame clones and lacks some. Of about 250,000 clones in the sample, about four fifths were seen once. Sequenced material: PBMCs or T cells enriched from blood (not recorded which). These receptors were collected from a middle-aged woman who had been exposed to COVID-19. The CDR3 runs from the conserved cysteine through the conserved F or W. Fields, in order: CDR3 length, J gene, V gene, D gene, CDR3 protein. D genes are given only for firm matches.

>16|TRBJ2-7|TRBV19|-
CASTAGRLGSSYEQYF
>14|TRBJ2-5|TRBV4-2|-
CASSRDRSTVAQYF
>15|TRBJ1-5|TRBV7-2|TRBD1
CASSSPDRAGQPQHF
>14|TRBJ1-2|TRBV7-9|-
CASSLGQGTYGYTF
>16|TRBJ1-1|TRBV7-2|-
CASSLEGGGRGTEAFF
>15|TRBJ1-2|TRBV19|-
CASSISPRGDYGYTF
>16|TRBJ2-5|TRBV7-2|TRBD2
CASGISGGANYETQYF
>14|TRBJ1-2|TRBV3-1/TRBV3-2|-
CASSRGLEHDRYTF
>15|TRBJ1-4|TRBV5-6|-
CASSLKSKANEKLFF
>12|TRBJ1-2|TRBV5-1|TRBD1
CASSPTGNGYTF
>14|TRBJ2-2|TRBV4-2|TRBD2
CATTAGADTGELFF
>16|TRBJ2-5|TRBV5-6|TRBD1
CASSPGPDRGAETQYF
>14|TRBJ1-1|TRBV6-5|TRBD1
CASSLRTGDTEAFF
>14|TRBJ1-1|TRBV2|-
CASRLDTLNTEAFF
>14|TRBJ2-5|TRBV5-4|-
CASSHPDRQETQYF
>12|TRBJ1-3|TRBV3-1/TRBV3-2|-
CASSQVGNTIYF
>17|TRBJ1-5|TRBV7-6|TRBD1
CASSTLMTGRIHQPQHF
>15|TRBJ1-6|TRBV18|-
CASTSMGNRNSPLHF
>15|TRBJ1-2|TRBV10-3|TRBD1
CAISESGQATYGYTF
>16|TRBJ2-3|TRBV10-3|-
CAISDSRAEGTDTQYF
>10|TRBJ2-1|TRBV20-1|-
CSASDNEQFF
>15|TRBJ1-2|TRBV4-3|-
CASSQDSDTNYGYTF
>14|TRBJ1-2|TRBV27|-
CASSPGLAGVSYTF
>18|TRBJ2-4|TRBV12-5|TRBD1
CASALIYMWDRVTNIQYF
>14|TRBJ2-1|TRBV24-1|TRBD2
CATSAALGGIEQFF
>14|TRBJ1-2|TRBV11-2|TRBD1
CASTTLTIRGQAGF
>15|TRBJ1-3|TRBV3-1/TRBV3-2|-
CASSQVGGGENTIYF
>11|TRBJ1-2|TRBV12-3/TRBV12-4|-
CASSSRLGYTF